The clone carrying this T cell receptor beta chain was counted only a few times. Its antigen is unknown. This specimen comes from a study of molecular identifiers for immune sequencing clone quantification. There are 16 residues in the CDR3. V shed 2 bases and J 1 base; nucleotides not matched to a gene: 1. Germline V gene data show CDR1 as LGHDT and CDR2 as YNNKEL (reference sequence). Study-wide findings and caveats: The share of molecules held by clones above 20 RNA copies was over 97% in effector cells and under 1% in naive cells.

Methods described previously were used for bulk TCR libraries, and listed TCR primers were applied. MiXCR, applied by TCRdb to the PCR reads, yields one record per CDR3 protein. The data show some 320,000 distinct CDR3 sequences, with roughly 24% seen just once and 0.65% to 0.95% held by the top ten. This chain connects TRBV3-1 to TRBJ2-3; 12 bases are a match to TRBD2. The clonotype comes from a human donor in good health. Some libraries in this study had Jurkat cell RNA spiked in. The sample was naive CD8+ T cells from blood, with Jurkat cell RNA spiked in. This sample's subset: FACS-sorted CD8+CD4-CCR7+CD45RA+ naive T cells. The CDR3 spells CASSQRLAGGTDTQYF. The CDR3 DNA sequence: TGTGCCAGCAGCCAACGACTAGCGGGGGGCACAGATACGCAGTATTTT.